The 29 T cell receptor beta chains reported below all come from one sample, sequenced in a study of blood T cell repertoires in COVID-19. Libraries were prepared by immunoSEQ multiplex PCR; TCRdb keeps only in-frame clonotypes and omits some of them. The table lists approximately 300,000 clones, approximately 84% of them singletons. Sequenced input: PBMCs or T cells enriched from blood (not recorded which). All receptors derive from a woman between 18 and 29 years old who had recovered from COVID-19.

J is TRBJ1-2 and V is TRBV30; 10 bases match TRBD1. Germline V lookup: CDR1 GTSNPN, CDR2 SVGIG (reference sequence). The CDR3 spans 13 residues. J gave up 10 bases and V 3 bases, and 8 bases lay outside the gene matches. The CDR3, as DNA: TGTGCCTGGAGGGGGACAGGGGACTCCGCCTACACCTTC. As protein: CAWRGTGDSAYTF.

V gene TRBV6-5 combines with J gene TRBJ2-7; TRBD1 agrees at 9 bases. The CDR3 is 15 residues long. Germline V gives CDR1 MNHEY, CDR2 SVGAGI. V trimming: 4 bases; J trimming: 3 bases; junction bases outside the gene matches: 7. Here the CDR3 reads CASSFTGGGYYEQYF. In nucleotides, the CDR3 is TGTGCCAGCAGTTTCACAGGGGGCGGGTACTACGAGCAGTACTTC.

The gene calls are TRBV19 and TRBJ1-1; the match to TRBD1 covers 10 bases. Germline CDR1 LNHDA, CDR2 SQIVND (reference sequence). This CDR3 has 14 amino acids. After removal of 5 bases from V and 4 bases from J, the junction contained 4 bases not matched to a gene. The CDR3 spells CASSSWTGGTEAFF. The CDR3 coding sequence is TGTGCCAGTAGTTCATGGACAGGGGGCACTGAAGCTTTCTTT.

In DNA form, the CDR3 reads TGTGCCAGTACCGTTAGGACAGGGATCTATGGCTACACCTTC. Residues: CASTVRTGIYGYTF. The V and J genes are TRBV19 and TRBJ1-2; TRBD1 matches at 8 bases. Looked up from germline, CDR1 is LNHDA and CDR2 is SQIVND (reference sequence). The CDR3 covers 14 residues. The trim removed 7 bases at V and 4 bases at J, leaving 8 bases unmatched.

Written as DNA, the CDR3 is TGTGCCAGCAGTTCCGGGTCCGACCACTCCTACGAGCAGTACTTC. The encoded protein is CASSSGSDHSYEQYF. This sequence joins TRBV28 and TRBJ2-7; no clear D gene. The germline V gene has CDR1 MDHEN and CDR2 SYDVKM. V was pared by 4 bases and J by 0 bases, with 13 bases between. The CDR3 length is 15 residues.

The V and J genes are TRBV28 and TRBJ1-2; 7 bases map to TRBD1. Germline V gene lookup returns CDR1 MDHEN and CDR2 SYDVKM. The CDR3 contains 14 residues. After removal of 9 bases from V and 3 bases from J, the junction contained 10 bases not matched to a gene. Here the CDR3 reads CASYPGGEDYGYTF. Here the CDR3 DNA reads TGTGCCAGTTATCCAGGGGGTGAGGACTATGGCTACACCTTC.

This chain connects TRBV11-1 to TRBJ2-7, with 10 bases identical to TRBD1. Germline values: CDR1 SGHAT, CDR2 FQDESV (reference sequence). This CDR3 region has 16 residues. V was pared by 5 bases and J by 3 bases, with 10 bases of the junction left unmatched. The CDR3 is CASSPQLGQGSYEQYF. For the CDR3, the DNA is TGTGCCAGCAGCCCTCAACTGGGACAGGGGAGCTACGAGCAGTACTTC.

The rearrangement links TRBV27 to TRBJ1-6; tentative D call: TRBD1 (6 bases). The germline V gene has CDR1 MNHEY and CDR2 SMNVEV (reference sequence). This CDR3 region has 17 residues. The V and J ends lost 2 bases and 8 bases respectively, with 19 bases between them. The CDR3 reads CASSLTQQGLIYSPLHF. The CDR3, as DNA: TGTGCCAGCAGTTTAACGCAACAGGGTTTAATCTATTCACCCCTCCACTTT.

The J gene is TRBJ1-1, the V gene TRBV2; D is unclear. Germline CDR1 is SNHLY and CDR2 is FYNNEI. V lost 4 bases to trimming and J lost 0 bases, with 12 bases between them. The CDR3 contains 15 residues. The CDR3 sequence: CASSAAVQVNTEAFF. CDR3 nucleotides: TGTGCCAGCAGTGCAGCGGTACAAGTGAACACTGAAGCTTTCTTT.

The chain carries TRBV18 and TRBJ2-3; D not certain. Trimming cost V 0 bases and J 3 bases, with 7 bases left between them. This CDR3 contains 14 residues. Germline V gene lookup returns CDR1 KGHSH and CDR2 LQKENI. CDR3 region: CASSPPALTDTQYF. In DNA form, the CDR3 reads TGTGCCAGCTCACCACCGGCTCTTACAGATACGCAGTATTTT.

The chain combines TRBV10-3 with TRBJ1-4; 7 bases align to TRBD1. The CDR3 consists of 14 residues. The V and J ends lost 10 bases and 6 bases, in that order; junction bases with no gene match: 11. The germline CDR1 and CDR2 sequences are ENHRY and SYGVKD. The CDR3 DNA reads as TGTGCCACCTCGACAGGGATGAGCCATGAAAAACTGTTTTTT. Translated, it gives CATSTGMSHEKLFF.

The V call is TRBV14, the J call TRBJ2-7, with D perhaps matching TRBD1 (6 bases). The CDR3 totals 13 residues. Germline V gene data show CDR1 as SGHDN and CDR2 as FVKESK. V was pared by 4 bases and J by 6 bases, with 13 bases between. CDR3 protein: CASSPIWGREQYF. CDR3 coding DNA: TGTGCCAGCAGCCCTATCTGGGGGCGCGAGCAGTACTTC.

The V and J genes are TRBV18 and TRBJ2-1; D is perhaps TRBD1 (6 bases). This CDR3 is built from 15 residues. V lost 6 bases, J lost 2 bases, and 14 bases lay in between. Germline V lookup: CDR1 KGHSH, CDR2 LQKENI. The CDR3 here is CASSPGAAAYNEQFF. CDR3 DNA sequence: TGTGCCAGCTCTCCAGGGGCAGCCGCCTACAATGAGCAGTTCTTC.

The chain carries TRBV25-1 and TRBJ2-7, with a possible D match to TRBD2 (6 bases). Germline-derived CDR1 and CDR2 are MGHDK and SYGVNS. V was clipped by 4 bases and J by 6 bases, with 19 bases between them. The CDR3 runs to 15 residues. Here the CDR3 reads CASSGPGLTQLEQYF. The CDR3 DNA reads TGTGCCAGCAGTGGACCGGGACTGACTCAACTCGAGCAGTACTTC.

J is TRBJ2-2 and V is TRBV5-1, with 9 bases lining up with TRBD2. CDR3 length equals 15 residues. J lost 4 bases, V lost 4 bases, and 5 bases had no gene match. Germline assignment: CDR1 SGHRS and CDR2 YFSETQ. CDR3 sequence (DNA): TGCGCCAGCAGCCCTAGCGGGATCAGCACCGGGGAGCTGTTTTTT. Encoded protein: CASSPSGISTGELFF.

The rearrangement joins TRBV12-3 or TRBV12-4 to TRBJ1-1; D unclear. This CDR3 has 12 residues. V gave up 6 bases and J gave up 4 bases, with 9 bases separating them. The CDR3 spells CASSPPVTEAFF. In nucleotides, the CDR3 is TGTGCCAGCAGCCCACCGGTCACTGAAGCTTTCTTT.

The chain joins TRBV4-2 to TRBJ2-6; a weak D match, TRBD1 (6 bases). V lost 5 bases and J lost 2, with 10 bases in between. CDR3 length: 15 amino acids. Looked up from germline, CDR1 is LGHNA and CDR2 is YNFKEQ. For the CDR3, the DNA is TGTGCCAGCAGCGACGGGACAACTGGGGCCAACGTCCTGACTTTC. This encodes CASSDGTTGANVLTF.

The rearrangement links TRBV10-2 to TRBJ2-3, with 12 bases lining up with TRBD2. Germline V gives CDR1 WSHSY, CDR2 SAAADI. This CDR3 has 14 amino acids. Germline trimming cut 10 bases from V and 2 bases from J; bases unmatched to any gene: 4. CDR3: CATRTSGNTDTQYF. The CDR3 nucleotides are TGCGCCACCCGGACTAGCGGGAACACAGATACGCAGTATTTT.

The chain joins TRBV19 to TRBJ2-7, with 7 bases that match TRBD1. CDR1 and CDR2 from the germline V gene are LNHDA and SQIVND (reference sequence). The CDR3 length is 13 residues. Trimming took 3 bases from V and 2 from J; bases not matched to a gene: 1. Here the CDR3 reads CASSMTGTYEQYF. The DNA for the CDR3 is TGTGCCAGTAGTATGACAGGGACCTACGAGCAGTACTTC.

The sample holds one count of this clone. The rearrangement uses TRBV6-1 and TRBJ1-4; tentatively, D is TRBD1 (6 bases). The ends were cut back, 2 bases at V and 9 bases at J, with 13 bases in the middle. Germline CDR1 is MNHNS and CDR2 is SASEGT. The CDR3 is made up of 14 amino acids. The CDR3 here is CASSEFGGGQKLFF. CDR3 nucleotide sequence: TGTGCCAGCAGTGAATTCGGTGGGGGCCAAAAACTGTTTTTT.

The chain couples TRBV19 to TRBJ1-1; TRBD1 might be the D (6 bases). Germline V gene lookup returns CDR1 LNHDA and CDR2 SQIVND (reference sequence). The V and J ends lost 4 bases and 0 bases respectively, with 15 bases between them. CDR3 length: 16 residues. The CDR3 here is CASSNTGYGLNTEAFF. CDR3 nucleotide sequence: TGTGCCAGTAGTAACACAGGGTACGGGCTGAACACTGAAGCTTTCTTT.

This clone was recorded once. CDR3 nucleotide sequence: TGTGCCAGCACCATCGGGGCCTATAATTCACCCCTCCACTTT. This gives the protein CASTIGAYNSPLHF. J is TRBJ1-6 and V is TRBV27; no definite D call. Germline-derived CDR1 and CDR2 are MNHEY and SMNVEV (reference sequence). The CDR3 covers 14 residues. Trimming stripped 7 bases from V and 2 bases from J, with 9 bases between.

The chain couples TRBV14 to TRBJ2-3, with TRBD1 matching 9 bases. This CDR3 region has 16 residues. J was trimmed by 1 base and V by 5 bases; bases with no gene match: 7. Looked up from germline, CDR1 is SGHDN and CDR2 is FVKESK. CDR3 in DNA: TGTGCCAGCAGCGCACGGACAGGGGAACGCACAGATACGCAGTATTTT. Translated, it gives CASSARTGERTDTQYF.

The chain employs TRBV6-5 and TRBJ2-7, with TRBD1 as a possible D gene (5 bases). Germline assignment: CDR1 MNHEY and CDR2 SVGAGI. The CDR3 runs 15 residues. Trimming shortened V by 6 bases and J by 0 bases, and 15 bases separated the two germline ends. The CDR3 nucleotides read TGTGCCAGCAGGCAGGGTGGGATGGACTCCTACGAGCAGTACTTC. As protein: CASRQGGMDSYEQYF.

V gene TRBV24-1 combines with J gene TRBJ2-7; TRBD1 agrees at 7 bases. The germline gives CDR1 KGHDR, CDR2 SFDVKD. With V trimmed by 5 bases and J by 2 bases, 2 bases remained unmatched. The CDR3 totals 13 residues. In nucleotides, the CDR3 is TGTGCCACCAGTGGAGGGGGCACCTACGAGCAGTACTTC. Amino acids: CATSGGGTYEQYF.

The V call is TRBV3-1 (or the pseudogene TRBV3-2), the J call TRBJ1-2; no clear D. In germline, CDR1 is LGHDT, CDR2 YNNKEL (reference sequence). Deletions cut 1 base from V and 8 bases from J, with 17 bases between. The CDR3 loop spans 15 amino acids. CDR3 DNA sequence: TGTGCCAGCAGCCAAGGGGCAGACCGGCGGGGAGGCTACACCTTC. Its translation is CASSQGADRRGGYTF.

This chain links TRBV5-1 with TRBJ2-5; TRBD2 matches at 7 bases. Germline V CDR1 and CDR2: SGHRS, YFSETQ. Losses at the gene ends were 0 bases for V and 4 bases for J; bases not matched to a gene: 9. The CDR3 runs to 16 residues. Here the CDR3 reads CASSLVAGVVSETQYF. The CDR3 DNA follows: TGCGCCAGCAGCTTGGTGGCGGGAGTAGTATCAGAGACCCAGTACTTC.

This chain links TRBV19 with TRBJ2-7; possible D gene TRBD2, 6 bases. This CDR3 comprises 14 residues. Per germline, CDR1 LNHDA and CDR2 SQIVND (reference sequence). Trimming removed 3 bases at V and 5 bases at J, with 14 bases between. In nucleotides, the CDR3 is TGTGCCAGTAGTATTATAGGAGGGGCCCACGAGCAGTACTTC. Its protein product is CASSIIGGAHEQYF. Variable domain in full (rest from reference TRBV19 and TRBJ2-7): DGGITQSPKYLFRKEGQNVTLSCEQNLNHDAMYWYRQDPGQGLRLIYYSQIVNDFQKGDIAEGYSVSREKKESFPLTVTSAQKNPTAFYLCASSIIGGAHEQYFGPGTRLTVT.

This chain uses TRBV29-1 with TRBJ1-1, with 11 nucleotides matching TRBD1. The germline V gene encodes CDR1 SQVTM and CDR2 ANQGSEA. The J segment lost 4 bases and the V segment lost 7 bases, leaving 8 bases of the junction unmatched. The CDR3 has 14 amino acids. CDR3 in amino acids: CSADRTGGGTEAFF. The CDR3 DNA reads TGCAGCGCTGACCGGACAGGGGGCGGCACTGAAGCTTTCTTT.